The TCR beta chain under discussion was sequenced for a study of T-cell memory formation after mild COVID-19. Study overall: Most TCR clusters belonged to a single donor.

With 0 bases removed from V and 11 bases from J, the gap between germline ends came to 14 bases. Germline V gene data show CDR1 as LGHNA and CDR2 as YSLEER. This CDR3 spans 13 amino acids. TCRdb recomputed calls from the 5' RACE reads with MiXCR, one row per CDR3 protein. The sample contains around 250,000 distinct CDR3 sequences, 15% to 20% of which appear only once. Notes on the study in general: The CD4+ clones that contracted clustered mainly within CM and EM, and the CD8+ clones concentrated in EMRA. Some clones that responded were present in memory (sampled pre-infection), which suggests cross-reactive memory joined.

This clonotype was observed at least ten times. Its cognate antigen is unknown. This chain links TRBV4-3 with TRBJ2-7; tentatively, D is TRBD2 (5 bases). This sequence originates from a man in his late teens or twenties who had mild COVID-19 (a few samples of this study predate the infection). Cell type and time point are not known. The sequencing input was PBMCs or a T cell subset sorted from them (not recorded which). Here the CDR3 reads CASSQDHPGREYV. CDR3 in DNA: TGCGCCAGCAGCCAAGATCACCCGGGGAGAGAGTACGTC.